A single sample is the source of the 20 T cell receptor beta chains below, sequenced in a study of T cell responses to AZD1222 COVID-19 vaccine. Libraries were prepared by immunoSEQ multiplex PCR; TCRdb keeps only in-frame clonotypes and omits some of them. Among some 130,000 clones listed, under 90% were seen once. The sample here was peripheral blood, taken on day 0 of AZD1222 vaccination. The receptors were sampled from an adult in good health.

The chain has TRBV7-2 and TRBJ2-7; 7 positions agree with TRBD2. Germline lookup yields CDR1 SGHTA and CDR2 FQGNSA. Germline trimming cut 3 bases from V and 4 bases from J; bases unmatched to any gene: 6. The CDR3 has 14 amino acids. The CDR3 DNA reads TGTGCCAGCAGCTTTTCTAGCGGACTTTACGAGCAGTACTTC. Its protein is CASSFSSGLYEQYF.

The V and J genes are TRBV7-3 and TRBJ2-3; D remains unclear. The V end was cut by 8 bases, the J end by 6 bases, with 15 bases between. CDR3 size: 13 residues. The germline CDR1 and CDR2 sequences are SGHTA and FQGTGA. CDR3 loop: CASSPPSTDTQYF. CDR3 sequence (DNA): TGTGCCAGCTCCCCCCCTTCCACGGATACGCAGTATTTT.

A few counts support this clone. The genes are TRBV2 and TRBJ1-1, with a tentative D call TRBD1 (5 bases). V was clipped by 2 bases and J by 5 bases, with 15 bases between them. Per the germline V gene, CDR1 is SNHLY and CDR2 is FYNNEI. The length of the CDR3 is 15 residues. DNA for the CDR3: TGTGCCAGCAGTGAACTGGCGGGGCTGGGAACTGAAGCTTTCTTT. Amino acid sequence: CASSELAGLGTEAFF.

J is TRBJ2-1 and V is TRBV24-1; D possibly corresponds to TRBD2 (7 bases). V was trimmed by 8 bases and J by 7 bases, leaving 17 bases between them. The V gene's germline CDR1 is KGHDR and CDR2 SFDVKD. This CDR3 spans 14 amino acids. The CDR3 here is CATNRGGAENEQFF. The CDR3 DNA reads TGTGCCACCAATAGGGGGGGGGCGGAGAATGAGCAGTTCTTC.

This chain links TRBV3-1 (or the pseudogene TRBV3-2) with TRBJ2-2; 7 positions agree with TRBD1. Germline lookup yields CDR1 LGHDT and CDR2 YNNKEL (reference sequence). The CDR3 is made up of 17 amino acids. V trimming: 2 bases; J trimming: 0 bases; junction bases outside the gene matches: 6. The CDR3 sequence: CASSQYIDRANTGELFF. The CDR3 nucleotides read TGTGCCAGCAGCCAATACATCGACAGGGCGAACACCGGGGAGCTGTTTTTT.

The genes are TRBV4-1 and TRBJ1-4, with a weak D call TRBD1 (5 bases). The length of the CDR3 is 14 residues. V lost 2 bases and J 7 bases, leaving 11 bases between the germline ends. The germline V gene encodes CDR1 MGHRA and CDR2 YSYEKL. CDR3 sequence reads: CASSQPGRGEKLFF. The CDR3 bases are TGCGCCAGCAGCCAACCGGGACGGGGTGAAAAACTGTTTTTT.

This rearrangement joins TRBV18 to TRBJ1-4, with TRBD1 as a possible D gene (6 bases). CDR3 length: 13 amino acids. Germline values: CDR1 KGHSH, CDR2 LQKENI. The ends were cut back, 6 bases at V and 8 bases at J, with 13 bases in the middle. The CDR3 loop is CASSRDNNEKLFF. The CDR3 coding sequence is TGTGCCAGCTCTCGGGACAATAACGAAAAACTGTTTTTT.

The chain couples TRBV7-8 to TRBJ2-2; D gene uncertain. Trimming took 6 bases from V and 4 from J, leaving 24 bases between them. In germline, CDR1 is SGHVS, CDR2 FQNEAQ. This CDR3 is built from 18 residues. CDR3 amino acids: CASSIVVLLSRGTGELFF. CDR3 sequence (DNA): TGTGCCAGCAGTATAGTCGTACTCCTTTCCCGTGGCACCGGGGAGCTGTTTTTT.

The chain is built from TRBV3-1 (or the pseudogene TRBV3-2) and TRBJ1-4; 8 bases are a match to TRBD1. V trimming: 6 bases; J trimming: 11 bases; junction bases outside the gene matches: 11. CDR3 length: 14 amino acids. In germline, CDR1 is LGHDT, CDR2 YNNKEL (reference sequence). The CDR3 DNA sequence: TGTGCCAGCAGACCCAGCCAGGGGGCTTGGAAACTGTTTTTT. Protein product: CASRPSQGAWKLFF.

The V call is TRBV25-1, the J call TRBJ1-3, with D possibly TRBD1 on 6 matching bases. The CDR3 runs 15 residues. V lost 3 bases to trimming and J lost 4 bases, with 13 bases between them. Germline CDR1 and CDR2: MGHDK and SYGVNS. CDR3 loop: CASSDEQGYGNTIYF. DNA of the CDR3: TGTGCCAGCAGTGATGAACAGGGTTACGGAAACACCATATATTTT.

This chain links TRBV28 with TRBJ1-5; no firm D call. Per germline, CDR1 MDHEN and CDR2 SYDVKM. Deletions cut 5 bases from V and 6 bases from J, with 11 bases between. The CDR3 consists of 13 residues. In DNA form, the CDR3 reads TGTGCCAGCAGTCTCCCATCGGTTCAGCCCCAGCATTTT. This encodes CASSLPSVQPQHF.

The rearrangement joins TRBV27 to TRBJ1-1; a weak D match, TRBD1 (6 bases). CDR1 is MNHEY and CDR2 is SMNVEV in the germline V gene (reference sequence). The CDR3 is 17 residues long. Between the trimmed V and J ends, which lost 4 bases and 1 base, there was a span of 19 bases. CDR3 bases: TGTGCCAGCAGTTCACTACAGGGATTTCGGGAGAACACTGAAGCTTTCTTT. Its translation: CASSSLQGFRENTEAFF.

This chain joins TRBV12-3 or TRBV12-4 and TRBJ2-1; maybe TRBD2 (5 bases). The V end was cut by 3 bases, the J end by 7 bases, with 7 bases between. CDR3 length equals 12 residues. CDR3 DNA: TGTGCCAGCAGTTTCGGGGAAAATGAGCAGTTCTTC. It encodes CASSFGENEQFF.

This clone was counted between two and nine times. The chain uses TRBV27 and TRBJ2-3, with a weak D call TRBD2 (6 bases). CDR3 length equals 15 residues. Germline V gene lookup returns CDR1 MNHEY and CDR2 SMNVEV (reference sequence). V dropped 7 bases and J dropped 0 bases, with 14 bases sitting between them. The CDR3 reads CASKRAAGSTDTQYF. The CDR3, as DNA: TGTGCCAGCAAGCGGGCAGCAGGAAGCACAGATACGCAGTATTTT.

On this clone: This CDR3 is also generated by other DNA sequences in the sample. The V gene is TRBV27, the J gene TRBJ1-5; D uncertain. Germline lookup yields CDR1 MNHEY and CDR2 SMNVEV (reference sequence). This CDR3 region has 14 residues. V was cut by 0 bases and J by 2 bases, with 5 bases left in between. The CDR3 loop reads CASSLSGGNQPQHF. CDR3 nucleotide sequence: TGTGCCAGCAGTTTATCTGGCGGCAATCAGCCCCAGCATTTT.

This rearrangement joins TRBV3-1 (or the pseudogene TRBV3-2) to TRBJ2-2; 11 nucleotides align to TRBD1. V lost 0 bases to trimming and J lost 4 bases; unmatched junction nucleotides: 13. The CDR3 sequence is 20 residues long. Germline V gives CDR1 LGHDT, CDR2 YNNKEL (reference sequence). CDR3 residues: CASSQDLPVCGTGGTGELFF. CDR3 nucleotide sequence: TGTGCCAGCAGCCAAGATTTGCCGGTATGCGGGACAGGGGGCACCGGGGAGCTGTTTTTT.

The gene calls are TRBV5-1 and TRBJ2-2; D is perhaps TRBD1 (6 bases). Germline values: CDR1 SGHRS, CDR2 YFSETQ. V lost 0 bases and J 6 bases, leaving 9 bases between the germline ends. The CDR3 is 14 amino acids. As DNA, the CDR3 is TGCGCCAGCAGCTTGGTGCCAGGGGCCGGGGAGCTGTTTTTT. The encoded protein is CASSLVPGAGELFF. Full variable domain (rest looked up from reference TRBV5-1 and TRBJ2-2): KAGVTQTPRYLIKTRGQQVTLSCSPISGHRSVSWYQQTPGQGLQFLFEYFSETQRNKGNFPGRFSGRQFSNSRSEMNVSTLELGDSALYLCASSLVPGAGELFFGEGSRLTVL.

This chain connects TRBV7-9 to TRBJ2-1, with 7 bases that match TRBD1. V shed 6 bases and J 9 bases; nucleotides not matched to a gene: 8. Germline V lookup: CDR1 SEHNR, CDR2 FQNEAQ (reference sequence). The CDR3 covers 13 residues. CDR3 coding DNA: TGTGCCAGCAGGAGAACAGGGGAAGCTGAGCAGTTCTTC. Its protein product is CASRRTGEAEQFF. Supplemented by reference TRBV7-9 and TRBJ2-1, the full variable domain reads DTGVSQNPRHKITKRGQNVTFRCDPISEHNRLYWYRQTLGQGPEFLTYFQNEAQLEKSRLLSDRFSAERPKGSFSTLEIQRTEQGDSAMYLCASRRTGEAEQFFGPGTRLTVL.

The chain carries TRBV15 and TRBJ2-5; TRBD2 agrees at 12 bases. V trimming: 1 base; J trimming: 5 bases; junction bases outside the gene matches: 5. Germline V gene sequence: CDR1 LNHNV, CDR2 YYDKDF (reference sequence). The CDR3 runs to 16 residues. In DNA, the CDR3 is TGTGCCACCAGCAGAGGTCTAGCGGGGGGGCGTGAGACCCAGTACTTC. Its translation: CATSRGLAGGRETQYF.

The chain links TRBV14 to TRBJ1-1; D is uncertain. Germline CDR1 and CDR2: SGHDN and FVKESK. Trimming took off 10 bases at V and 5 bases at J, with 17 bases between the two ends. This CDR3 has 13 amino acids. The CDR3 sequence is CATARRSGTEAFF. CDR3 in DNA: TGTGCCACCGCGAGGAGGAGTGGAACTGAAGCTTTCTTT.